The 23 T cell receptor beta chains in this list originate from one sample, sequenced in a study of cytomegalovirus exposure and HLA in healthy donors. Primers included in the PCR were 60 Vbeta and 13 Jbeta primers. Method: immunoSEQ multiplex PCR; TCRdb's copy keeps in-frame clones and lacks some. The data contain some 95,000 clones, about four fifths of them singletons. The sample taken for sequencing was PBMCs. These receptors all come from a woman aged 35 to 49 in good health and CMV-seropositive.

As concerns this clone: In the same sample, other DNA sequences code for this CDR3. This rearrangement joins TRBV28 to TRBJ2-7; weak D call: TRBD2 (6 bases). V was trimmed by 2 bases and J by 0 bases, leaving 8 bases between them. Germline V gene data show CDR1 as MDHEN and CDR2 as SYDVKM. The CDR3 runs 14 residues. The CDR3 region is CASSLAGGSYEQYF. As DNA, the CDR3 is TGTGCCAGCAGTTTAGCCGGGGGCTCCTACGAGCAGTACTTC.

V and J are TRBV11-2 and TRBJ2-3; 9 positions agree with TRBD2. V gave up 3 bases and J gave up 0 bases; unmatched junction bases: 1. CDR1 and CDR2 (germline): SGHAT, FQNNGV. The CDR3 runs to 15 residues. CDR3 nucleotides: TGTGCCAGCAGCTTCACTAGCGGGAGCACAGATACGCAGTATTTT. It yields the protein CASSFTSGSTDTQYF.

The V gene is TRBV7-2, the J gene TRBJ1-5, with unresolved D. CDR3 length: 13 amino acids. Deletions cut 1 base from V and 4 bases from J, with 5 bases between. Germline V CDR1 and CDR2: SGHTA, FQGNSA. Here the CDR3 reads CASSLGLNQPQHF. The CDR3 DNA sequence: TGTGCCAGCAGCTTAGGACTAAATCAGCCCCAGCATTTT.

The table lists this clone with a few counts. The chain employs TRBV11-3 and TRBJ2-5, with D possibly TRBD2 on 6 matching bases. The CDR3 totals 13 residues. The V and J ends lost 5 bases and 4 bases respectively, with 11 bases between them. Germline V lookup: CDR1 SGHNT, CDR2 YENEEA. This CDR3 reads CASSPPGRETQYF. As DNA, the CDR3 is TGTGCCAGCAGCCCCCCCGGGAGAGAGACCCAGTACTTC. Variable domain in full (rest from reference TRBV11-3 and TRBJ2-5): EAGVVQSPRYKIIEKKQPVAFWCNPISGHNTLYWYLQNLGQGPELLIRYENEEAVDDSQLPKDRFSAERLKGVDSTLKIQPAELGDSAVYLCASSPPGRETQYFGPGTRLLVL.

Remarks on this clone: The conserved final phenylalanine or tryptophan is absent from the CDR3, which likely points to a read error. The CDR3 here is CASSLKSSGAAYEQYS. The CDR3 DNA follows: TGCGCCAGCAGCTTGAAGAGTAGCGGGGCCGCCTACGAGCAGTACTCC. The rearrangement joins TRBV5-1 to TRBJ2-7; 8 nucleotides match TRBD2. V shed 1 base and J 2 bases; nucleotides not matched to a gene: 8. This CDR3 is built from 16 residues. Germline V gene sequence: CDR1 SGHRS, CDR2 YFSETQ.

The V gene is TRBV5-1, the J gene TRBJ1-5, with D maybe TRBD1 (5 bases). Germline V gene data show CDR1 as SGHRS and CDR2 as YFSETQ. Trimming stripped 0 bases from V and 0 bases from J, with 10 bases between. This CDR3 region has 16 residues. For the CDR3, the DNA is TGCGCCAGCAGCTTGGTGCCGGGGGATAGCAATCAGCCCCAGCATTTT. Its protein product is CASSLVPGDSNQPQHF.

The chain combines TRBV5-1 with TRBJ2-5, with 11 bases that match TRBD2. V was pared by 1 base and J by 11 bases, with 7 bases of the junction left unmatched. CDR3 size: 14 residues. From germline, CDR1 is SGHRS and CDR2 YFSETQ. CDR3 nucleotide sequence: TGCGCCAGCAGCTTGACTAGCGGGAGAGAGGAGCAGTACTTC. The encoded protein is CASSLTSGREEQYF.

In nucleotides, the CDR3 is TGTGCCAGCAGCGTCTCATCAGCGGGGCGGGGGGAGCAGTACTTC. It codes for CASSVSSAGRGEQYF. The V call is TRBV9, the J call TRBJ2-7, with TRBD2 matching 7 bases. The germline V gene encodes CDR1 SGDLS and CDR2 YYNGEE. The CDR3 runs 15 residues. V was clipped by 2 bases and J by 7 bases; unmatched bases: 12.

In its sample, this clone was seen a few times. V usage is TRBV7-3 and J usage is TRBJ2-1; 8 bases fit TRBD2. CDR3 length: 14 residues. Trimming took 5 bases from V and 8 from J; bases not matched to a gene: 8. Germline CDR1 reads SGHTA; CDR2 reads FQGTGA. CDR3 bases: TGTGCCAGCAGCGTAGAGCGGGAGAACTATGAGCAGTTCTTC. It codes for CASSVERENYEQFF.

The rearrangement joins TRBV11-3 to TRBJ2-7; D might be TRBD2 (5 bases). V lost 2 bases to trimming and J lost 2 bases, with 10 bases between them. CDR1 SGHNT and CDR2 YENEEA come from the germline V gene. This CDR3 comprises 14 residues. The CDR3 DNA follows: TGTGCCAGCAGCTTATACCGGAGGACCTACGAGCAGTACTTC. Translating gives CASSLYRRTYEQYF.

V gene TRBV11-3 combines with J gene TRBJ1-4; 9 bases match TRBD1. The CDR3 runs 14 residues. V shed 5 bases and J 8 bases; nucleotides not matched to a gene: 6. Germline CDR1 is SGHNT and CDR2 is YENEEA. CDR3 DNA: TGTGCCAGCAGCCCCACAGGGGGCGACGAAAAACTGTTTTTT. Protein: CASSPTGGDEKLFF.

V usage is TRBV30 and J usage is TRBJ2-7, with 11 nucleotides matching TRBD1. The trim removed 1 base at V and 1 base at J, leaving 3 bases unmatched. The germline CDR1 and CDR2 sequences are GTSNPN and SVGIG (reference sequence). There are 15 residues in the CDR3. CDR3 DNA sequence: TGTGCCTGGAGTGCCCGGGACAGGGGGTCCTACGAGCAGTACTTC. Its translation: CAWSARDRGSYEQYF.

The chain links TRBV9 to TRBJ2-2; 7 nucleotides match TRBD2. The CDR3 sequence is 15 residues long. V lost 3 bases and J lost 5; bases outside the gene matches: 7. Germline values: CDR1 SGDLS, CDR2 YYNGEE. DNA for the CDR3: TGTGCCAGCAGCGATCAGCGGGATCTGACCGGGGAGCTGTTTTTT. Translating gives CASSDQRDLTGELFF.

V and J are TRBV4-2 and TRBJ1-4; possibly TRBD1 for D (6 bases). Trimming cost V 4 bases and J 5 bases, with 17 bases left between them. The CDR3 length is 16 residues. CDR1 is LGHNA, CDR2 YNFKEQ, per germline. The CDR3, as DNA: TGTGCCAGCAGCCCAGCCCTACAGGGTTTAAATGAAAAACTGTTTTTT. It is translated as CASSPALQGLNEKLFF.

The chain joins TRBV2 to TRBJ1-4; D is possibly TRBD1 (5 bases). Germline V CDR1 and CDR2: SNHLY, FYNNEI. The CDR3 is made up of 14 amino acids. Trimming pared 8 bases from V and 7 bases from J, leaving 17 bases between. CDR3 DNA: TGTGCCAGCGGGAGGACCAGGGAGGGTGAAAAACTGTTTTTT. This gives the protein CASGRTREGEKLFF. The full variable domain, in which reference TRBV2 and TRBJ1-4 provide the parts outside the CDR3, is EPEVTQTPSHQVTQMGQEVILRCVPISNHLYFYWYRQILGQKVEFLVSFYNNEISEKSEIFDDQFSVERPDGSNFTLKIRSTKLEDSAMYFCASGRTREGEKLFFGSGTQLSVL.

The V call is TRBV29-1, the J call TRBJ2-7; TRBD1 aligns across 7 bases. Per germline, CDR1 SQVTM and CDR2 ANQGSEA. The CDR3 runs to 15 residues. With 2 bases clipped from V and 12 bases from J, the junction kept 19 bases outside the gene matches. The CDR3 DNA reads TGCAGCGTTGAACCAACCGGGACAGCCTTATTACGAGGGTACTTC. It encodes CSVEPTGTALLRGYF.

This sequence joins TRBV5-1 and TRBJ2-1; D may be TRBD2 (6 bases). V was pared by 7 bases and J by 0 bases, with 17 bases between. Germline V gives CDR1 SGHRS, CDR2 YFSETQ. This CDR3 is 16 amino acids long. CDR3 sequence reads: CASASIAGNSYNEQFF. CDR3 sequence (DNA): TGCGCCAGCGCGTCCATCGCGGGGAACTCCTACAATGAGCAGTTCTTC.

This clone came up a few times. The V call is TRBV5-4, the J call TRBJ2-1, with D unclear. The V end lost 1 base, the J end lost 10 bases, and 12 bases lay between the germline ends. From germline, CDR1 is SGHNT and CDR2 YYREEE (reference sequence). CDR3 length equals 13 residues. CDR3: CASSLIASREQFF. The CDR3 nucleotides read TGTGCCAGCAGCTTGATAGCTAGTCGGGAGCAGTTCTTC. Variable domain in full (rest from reference TRBV5-4 and TRBJ2-1): ETGVTQSPTHLIKTRGQQVTLRCSSQSGHNTVSWYQQALGQGPQFIFQYYREEENGRGNFPPRFSGLQFPNYSSELNVNALELDDSALYLCASSLIASREQFFGPGTRLTVL.

This sequence joins TRBV7-2 and TRBJ2-3; 13 bases are shared with TRBD2. V dropped 5 bases and J dropped 5; count of bases not matched to a gene: 10. Germline V CDR1 and CDR2: SGHTA, FQGNSA. This CDR3 spans 17 amino acids. The CDR3 bases are TGTGCCAGCAGCCCCAAAACCGGACTAGCGGGAGTAGATACGCAGTATTTT. This sequence encodes CASSPKTGLAGVDTQYF.

This chain joins TRBV1 and TRBJ1-1; the table's D call of TRBD1 was not tested on the DNA. TRBV1 is a recognized pseudogene. The CDR3 runs to 12 residues. The CDR3 loop reads CTSKQGISEAFF. DNA for the CDR3: TGCACCAGCAAACAGGGAATTAGTGAAGCTTTCTTT.

This clone was counted a few times. CDR3 residues: CASSAGGHYNEQFF. The DNA for the CDR3 is TGTGCCAGCAGCGCAGGGGGACACTACAATGAGCAGTTCTTC. This sequence joins TRBV9 and TRBJ2-1, with 7 bases aligning to TRBD1. Germline V CDR1 and CDR2: SGDLS, YYNGEE. The ends lost 3 bases at V and 3 bases at J; junction bases unmatched: 3. This CDR3 has 14 residues.

The genes are TRBV4-1 and TRBJ2-3; 7 bases align to TRBD2. Germline trimming cut 2 bases from V and 7 bases from J; bases unmatched to any gene: 3. The length of the CDR3 is 13 residues. The germline CDR1 and CDR2 sequences are MGHRA and YSYEKL. This chain's CDR3 is CASSQLTSNTQYF. DNA for the CDR3: TGCGCCAGCAGCCAACTGACTAGCAATACGCAGTATTTT.

This clone was counted once. The chain employs TRBV5-1 and TRBJ2-2; the D is unclear. The germline gives CDR1 SGHRS, CDR2 YFSETQ. V was cut by 0 bases and J by 3 bases, with 6 bases left in between. This CDR3 is 14 amino acids long. CDR3 in amino acids: CASSLELHTGELFF. The CDR3 DNA reads TGCGCCAGCAGCTTGGAACTTCACACCGGGGAGCTGTTTTTT.